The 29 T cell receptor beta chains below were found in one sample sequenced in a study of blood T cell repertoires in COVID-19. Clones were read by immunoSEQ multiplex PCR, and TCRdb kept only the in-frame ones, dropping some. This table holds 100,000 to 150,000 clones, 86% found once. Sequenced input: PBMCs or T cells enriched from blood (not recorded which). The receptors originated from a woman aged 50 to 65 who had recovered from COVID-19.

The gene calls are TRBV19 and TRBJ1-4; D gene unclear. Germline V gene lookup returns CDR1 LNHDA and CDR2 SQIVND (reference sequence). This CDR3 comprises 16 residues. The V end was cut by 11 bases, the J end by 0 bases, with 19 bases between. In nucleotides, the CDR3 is TGTGCCTCCGATTCCCACGGGAGTGCAACTAATGAAAAACTGTTTTTT. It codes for CASDSHGSATNEKLFF.

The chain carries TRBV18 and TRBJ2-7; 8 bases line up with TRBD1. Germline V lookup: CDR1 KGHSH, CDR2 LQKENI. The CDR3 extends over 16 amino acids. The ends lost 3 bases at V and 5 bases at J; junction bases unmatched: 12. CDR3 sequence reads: CASSPSTGVVVDEQYF. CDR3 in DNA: TGTGCCAGCTCACCTTCGACAGGGGTAGTAGTCGACGAGCAGTACTTC.

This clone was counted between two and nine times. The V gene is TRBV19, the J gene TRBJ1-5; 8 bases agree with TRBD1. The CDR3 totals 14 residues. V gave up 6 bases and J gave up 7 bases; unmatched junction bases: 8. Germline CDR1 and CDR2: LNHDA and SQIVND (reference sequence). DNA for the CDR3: TGTGCCAGTAGCCAGACAGGGGCGGGACAGCCCCAGCATTTT. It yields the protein CASSQTGAGQPQHF.

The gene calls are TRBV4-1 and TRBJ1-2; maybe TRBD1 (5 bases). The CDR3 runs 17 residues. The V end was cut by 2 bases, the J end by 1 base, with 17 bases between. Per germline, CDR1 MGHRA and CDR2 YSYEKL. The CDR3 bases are TGCGCCAGCAGCCAAACCCTGACAGCCGAAGATAACTATGGCTACACCTTC. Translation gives CASSQTLTAEDNYGYTF.

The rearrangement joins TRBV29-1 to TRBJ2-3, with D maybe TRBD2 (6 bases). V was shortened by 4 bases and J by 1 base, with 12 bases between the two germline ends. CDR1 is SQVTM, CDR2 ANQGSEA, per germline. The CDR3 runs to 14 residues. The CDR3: CSVGAAGRTDTQYF. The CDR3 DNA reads TGCAGCGTTGGGGCGGCGGGGCGCACAGATACGCAGTATTTT.

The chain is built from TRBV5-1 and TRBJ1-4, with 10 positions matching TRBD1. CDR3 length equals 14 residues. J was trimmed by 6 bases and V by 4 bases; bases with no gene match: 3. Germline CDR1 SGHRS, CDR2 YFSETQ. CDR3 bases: TGCGCCAGCAGCAGACAGGGGGCTTATGAAAAACTGTTTTTT. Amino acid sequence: CASSRQGAYEKLFF.

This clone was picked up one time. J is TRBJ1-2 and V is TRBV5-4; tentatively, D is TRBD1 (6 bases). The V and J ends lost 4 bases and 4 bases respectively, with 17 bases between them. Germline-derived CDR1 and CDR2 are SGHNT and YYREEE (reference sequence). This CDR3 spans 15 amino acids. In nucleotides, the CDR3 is TGTGCCAGCAGCCGCGGACAGCCTGGGAGCTATGGCTACACCTTC. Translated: CASSRGQPGSYGYTF. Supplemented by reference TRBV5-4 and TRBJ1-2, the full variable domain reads ETGVTQSPTHLIKTRGQQVTLRCSSQSGHNTVSWYQQALGQGPQFIFQYYREEENGRGNFPPRFSGLQFPNYSSELNVNALELDDSALYLCASSRGQPGSYGYTFGSGTRLTVV.

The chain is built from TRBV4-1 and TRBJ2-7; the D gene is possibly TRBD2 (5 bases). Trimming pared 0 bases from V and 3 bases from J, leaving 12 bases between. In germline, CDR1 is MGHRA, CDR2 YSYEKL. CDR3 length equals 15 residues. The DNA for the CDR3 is TGCGCCAGCAGCCAAGACGAGCCGGGGTTCTACGAGCAGTACTTC. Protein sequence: CASSQDEPGFYEQYF.

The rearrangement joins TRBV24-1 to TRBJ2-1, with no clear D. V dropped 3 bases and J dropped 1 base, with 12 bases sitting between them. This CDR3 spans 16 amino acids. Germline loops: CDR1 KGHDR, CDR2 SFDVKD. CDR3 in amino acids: CATSDAAAQSYNEQFF. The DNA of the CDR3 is TGTGCCACCAGTGATGCGGCGGCGCAGTCCTACAATGAGCAGTTCTTC.

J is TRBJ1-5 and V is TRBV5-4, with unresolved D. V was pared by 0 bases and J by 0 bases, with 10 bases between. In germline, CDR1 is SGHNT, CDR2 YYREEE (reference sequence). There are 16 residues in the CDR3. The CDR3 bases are TGTGCCAGCAGCTTGGACAGAAAGTATAGCAATCAGCCCCAGCATTTT. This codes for CASSLDRKYSNQPQHF.

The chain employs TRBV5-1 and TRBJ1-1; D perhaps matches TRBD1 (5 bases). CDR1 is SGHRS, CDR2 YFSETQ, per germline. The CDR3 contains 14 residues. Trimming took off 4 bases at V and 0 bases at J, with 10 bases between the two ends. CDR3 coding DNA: TGCGCCAGCAGCCATGGGGCGGTGAACACTGAAGCTTTCTTT. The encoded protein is CASSHGAVNTEAFF.

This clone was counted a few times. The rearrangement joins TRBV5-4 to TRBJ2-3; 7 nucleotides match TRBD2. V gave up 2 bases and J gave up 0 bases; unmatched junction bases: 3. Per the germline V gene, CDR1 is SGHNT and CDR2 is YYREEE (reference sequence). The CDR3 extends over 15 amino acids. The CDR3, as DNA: TGTGCCAGCAGCTTCAGAGCGGGGAGCACAGATACGCAGTATTTT. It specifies CASSFRAGSTDTQYF. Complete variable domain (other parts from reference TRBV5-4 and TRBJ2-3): ETGVTQSPTHLIKTRGQQVTLRCSSQSGHNTVSWYQQALGQGPQFIFQYYREEENGRGNFPPRFSGLQFPNYSSELNVNALELDDSALYLCASSFRAGSTDTQYFGPGTRLTVL.

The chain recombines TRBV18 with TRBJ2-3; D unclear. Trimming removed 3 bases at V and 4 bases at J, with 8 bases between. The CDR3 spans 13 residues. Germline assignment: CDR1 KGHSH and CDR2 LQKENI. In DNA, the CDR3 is TGTGCCAGCTCACCGGGTCAGGCAGATACGCAGTATTTT. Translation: CASSPGQADTQYF.

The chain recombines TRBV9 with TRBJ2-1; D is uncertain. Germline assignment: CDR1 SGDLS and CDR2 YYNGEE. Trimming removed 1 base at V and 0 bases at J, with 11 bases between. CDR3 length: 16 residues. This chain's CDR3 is CASSVTHRSSYNEQFF. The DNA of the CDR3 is TGTGCCAGCAGCGTAACCCATCGGAGCTCCTACAATGAGCAGTTCTTC.

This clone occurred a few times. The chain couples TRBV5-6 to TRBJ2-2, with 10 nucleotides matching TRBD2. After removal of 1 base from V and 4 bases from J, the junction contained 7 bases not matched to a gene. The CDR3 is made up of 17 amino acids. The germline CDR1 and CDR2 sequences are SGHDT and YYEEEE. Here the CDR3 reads CASSLSGTSEFTGELFF. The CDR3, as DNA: TGTGCCAGCAGCTTGTCCGGGACTAGCGAGTTCACCGGGGAGCTGTTTTTT.

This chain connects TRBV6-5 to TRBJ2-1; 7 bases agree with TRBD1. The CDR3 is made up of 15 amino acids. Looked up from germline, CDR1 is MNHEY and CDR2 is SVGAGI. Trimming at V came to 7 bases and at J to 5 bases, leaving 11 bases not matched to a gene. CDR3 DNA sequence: TGTGCCAGCATATCCCACAGGGGTATCAACAATGAGCAGTTCTTC. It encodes CASISHRGINNEQFF.

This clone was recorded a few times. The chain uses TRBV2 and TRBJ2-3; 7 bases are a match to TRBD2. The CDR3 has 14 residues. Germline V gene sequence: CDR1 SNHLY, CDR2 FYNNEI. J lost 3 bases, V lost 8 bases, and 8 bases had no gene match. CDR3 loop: CASDGGGLTDTQYF. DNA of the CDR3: TGTGCCAGCGACGGCGGGGGTTTGACAGATACGCAGTATTTT.

The CDR3 bases are TGTGCCAGCAGTTACTCAGGACAGGACTATGGCTACACCTTC. As protein: CASSYSGQDYGYTF. This chain links TRBV6-2 or TRBV6-3 with TRBJ1-2; 7 bases agree with TRBD1. This CDR3 has 14 residues. Germline V gene lookup returns CDR1 MNHEY and CDR2 SVGEGT. Trimming at V came to 0 bases and at J to 3 bases, leaving 1 base not matched to a gene.

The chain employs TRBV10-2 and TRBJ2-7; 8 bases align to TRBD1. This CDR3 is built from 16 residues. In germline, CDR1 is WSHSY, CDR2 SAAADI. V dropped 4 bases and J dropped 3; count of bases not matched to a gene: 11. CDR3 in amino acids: CASSALWTGTFYEQYF. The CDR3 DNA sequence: TGCGCCAGCAGTGCCCTCTGGACAGGGACTTTCTACGAGCAGTACTTC.

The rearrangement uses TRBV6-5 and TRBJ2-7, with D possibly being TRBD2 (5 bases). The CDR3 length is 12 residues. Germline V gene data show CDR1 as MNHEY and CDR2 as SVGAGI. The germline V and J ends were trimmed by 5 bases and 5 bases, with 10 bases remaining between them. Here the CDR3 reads CASSSLEDEQYF. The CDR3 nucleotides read TGTGCCAGCAGTAGCCTGGAGGACGAGCAGTACTTC.

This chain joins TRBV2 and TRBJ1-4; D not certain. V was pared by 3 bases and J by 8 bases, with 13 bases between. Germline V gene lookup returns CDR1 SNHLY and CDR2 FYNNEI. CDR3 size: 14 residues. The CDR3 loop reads CASSDREGTEKLFF. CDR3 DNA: TGTGCCAGCAGTGACCGGGAGGGAACCGAAAAACTGTTTTTT.

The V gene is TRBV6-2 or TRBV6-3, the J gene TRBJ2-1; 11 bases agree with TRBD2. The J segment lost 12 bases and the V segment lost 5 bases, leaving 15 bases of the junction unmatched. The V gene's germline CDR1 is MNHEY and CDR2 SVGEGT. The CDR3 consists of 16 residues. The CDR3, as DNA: TGTGCCAGCAGTGCTTTCCTTAGCGGGGGGGACCGCCGGCAGTTCTTC. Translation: CASSAFLSGGDRRQFF.

The CDR3 here is CASSLGKGQGFTYEQYF. The CDR3 region has the DNA TGCGCCAGCAGCTTGGGGAAAGGACAGGGGTTTACCTACGAGCAGTACTTC. The chain recombines TRBV5-1 with TRBJ2-7, with TRBD1 identical over 9 bases. Germline CDR1 and CDR2: SGHRS and YFSETQ. The CDR3 runs to 17 residues. After removal of 0 bases from V and 2 bases from J, the junction contained 9 bases not matched to a gene.

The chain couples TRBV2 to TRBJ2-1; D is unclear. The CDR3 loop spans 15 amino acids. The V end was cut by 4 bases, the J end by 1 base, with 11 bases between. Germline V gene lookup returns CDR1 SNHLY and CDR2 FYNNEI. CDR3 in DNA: TGTGCCAGCAGTGTAGCCACACCATCCTACAATGAGCAGTTCTTC. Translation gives CASSVATPSYNEQFF. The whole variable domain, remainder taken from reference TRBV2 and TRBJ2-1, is EPEVTQTPSHQVTQMGQEVILRCVPISNHLYFYWYRQILGQKVEFLVSFYNNEISEKSEIFDDQFSVERPDGSNFTLKIRSTKLEDSAMYFCASSVATPSYNEQFFGPGTRLTVL.

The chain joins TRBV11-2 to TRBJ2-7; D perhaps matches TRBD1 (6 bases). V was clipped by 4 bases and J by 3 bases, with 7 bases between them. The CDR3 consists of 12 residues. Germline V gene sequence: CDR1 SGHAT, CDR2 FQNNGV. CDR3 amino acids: CASSSQGYEQYF. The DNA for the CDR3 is TGTGCCAGCAGCTCACAGGGCTACGAGCAGTACTTC.

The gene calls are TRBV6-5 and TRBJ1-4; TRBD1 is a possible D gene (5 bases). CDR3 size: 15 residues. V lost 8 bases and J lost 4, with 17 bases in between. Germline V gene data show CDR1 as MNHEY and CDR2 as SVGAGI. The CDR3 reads CASWHPREDNEKLFF. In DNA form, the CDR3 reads TGTGCCAGCTGGCACCCCAGGGAGGATAATGAAAAACTGTTTTTT.

The CDR3 loop is CASSLGGQGGEKLFF. CDR3 nucleotides: TGTGCCAGCAGCTTAGGGGGACAGGGCGGTGAAAAACTGTTTTTT. V gene TRBV7-2 combines with J gene TRBJ1-4; 9 positions agree with TRBD1. The ends lost 1 base at V and 7 bases at J; junction bases unmatched: 4. The CDR3 is 15 residues long. CDR1 is SGHTA, CDR2 FQGNSA, per germline.

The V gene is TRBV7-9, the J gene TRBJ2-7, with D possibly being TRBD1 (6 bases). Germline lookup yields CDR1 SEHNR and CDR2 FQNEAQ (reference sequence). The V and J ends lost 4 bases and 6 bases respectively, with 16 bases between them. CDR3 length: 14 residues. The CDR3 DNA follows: TGTGCCAGCAGCTCCTATTCTGGGGGCAGCGAGCAGTACTTC. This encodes CASSSYSGGSEQYF.

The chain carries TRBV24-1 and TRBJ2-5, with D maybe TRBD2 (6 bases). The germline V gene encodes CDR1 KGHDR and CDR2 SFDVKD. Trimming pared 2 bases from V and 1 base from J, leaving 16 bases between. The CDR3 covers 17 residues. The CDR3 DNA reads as TGTGCCACCAGTGATTCTAGGGGAGGTGGACTCCAAGAGACCCAGTACTTC. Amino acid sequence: CATSDSRGGGLQETQYF.